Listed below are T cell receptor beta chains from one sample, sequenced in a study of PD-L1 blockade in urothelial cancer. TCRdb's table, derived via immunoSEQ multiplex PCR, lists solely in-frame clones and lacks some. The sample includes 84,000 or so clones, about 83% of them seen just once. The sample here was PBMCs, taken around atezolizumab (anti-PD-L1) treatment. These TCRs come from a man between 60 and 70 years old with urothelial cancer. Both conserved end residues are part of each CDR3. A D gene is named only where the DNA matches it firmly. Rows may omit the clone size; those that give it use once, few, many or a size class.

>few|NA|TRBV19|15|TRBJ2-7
TGTGCCAGTAGTATAATGCGCGGGGTCCCGTCGGAGCAGTACTTC
CASSIMRGVPSEQYF
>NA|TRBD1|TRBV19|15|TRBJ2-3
TGTGCCAGTAGTCGAGACAGGGGGCACACAGATACGCAGTATTTT
CASSRDRGHTDTQYF
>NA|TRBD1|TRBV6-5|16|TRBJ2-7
TGTGCCAGCAGTTACTCCCTGGACAGGCCCTCCTACGAGCAGTACTTC
CASSYSLDRPSYEQYF
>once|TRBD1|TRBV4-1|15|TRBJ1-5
TGCGCCAGCAGCCGGACAGGGAGGTCGGATCAGCCCCAGCATTTT
CASSRTGRSDQPQHF
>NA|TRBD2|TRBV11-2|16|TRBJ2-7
TGTGCCAGCAGCAGTAAGGGACTAGCGGGGTCCTACGAGCAGTACTTC
CASSSKGLAGSYEQYF
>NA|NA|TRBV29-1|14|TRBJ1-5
TGCAGCGTTGAAGACAGGGATAGCAATCAGCCCCAGCATTTT
CSVEDRDSNQPQHF
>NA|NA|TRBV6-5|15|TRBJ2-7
TGTGCCAGCAGTTACGATAGCGGAATTCCCTACGAGCAGTACTTC
CASSYDSGIPYEQYF
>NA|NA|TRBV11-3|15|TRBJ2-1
TGTGCCAGCAGCTGGGAGTCGGCACCCTACAATGAGCAGTTCTTC
CASSWESAPYNEQFF
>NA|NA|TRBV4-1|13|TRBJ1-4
TGCGCCAGCAGCCAAGCCGGGATAGAAAAACTGTTTTTT
CASSQAGIEKLFF
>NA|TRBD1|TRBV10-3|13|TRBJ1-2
TGTGCCGCCGAGGGGGACAGGGGGCTTGGCTACACCTTC
CAAEGDRGLGYTF
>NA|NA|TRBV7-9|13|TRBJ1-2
TGTGCCAGCAGCTTCCGGGACATCCATGGCTACACCTTC
CASSFRDIHGYTF
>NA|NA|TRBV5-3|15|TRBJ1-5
TGTGCCAGAAGCATGGGACAAGTCAGCAATCAGCCCCAGCATTTT
CARSMGQVSNQPQHF
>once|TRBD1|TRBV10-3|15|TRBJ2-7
TGTGCCATCAGTGTCGGACAGGGCTTATCCTACGAGCAGTACTTC
CAISVGQGLSYEQYF
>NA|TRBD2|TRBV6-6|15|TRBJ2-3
TGTGCCAGCAGCCTAGCGGGAGGGACGACAGATACGCAGTATTTT
CASSLAGGTTDTQYF
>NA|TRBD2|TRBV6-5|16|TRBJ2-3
TGTGCCAGCAGTTCGCGACTAGCGGGAGTGTCAGATACGCAGTATTTT
CASSSRLAGVSDTQYF
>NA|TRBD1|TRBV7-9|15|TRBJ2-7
TGTGCCAGCAAGCCCCGGGACAGGGGGAACTACGAGCAGTACTTC
CASKPRDRGNYEQYF
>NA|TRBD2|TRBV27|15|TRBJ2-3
TGTGCCAGCAGTTACCAGCGGGGGGGCTCAGATACGCAGTATTTT
CASSYQRGGSDTQYF
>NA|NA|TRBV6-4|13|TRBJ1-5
TGTGCCAGCAGTGAGGACAGCTCGTCTCCCCAGCATTTT
CASSEDSSSPQHF
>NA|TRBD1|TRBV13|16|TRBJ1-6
TGTGCCAGCAGCCCGGGACAGGGGGCAAGGAATTCACCCCTCCACTTT
CASSPGQGARNSPLHF
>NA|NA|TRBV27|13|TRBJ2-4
TGTGCCAGCAGTCCACTAGCCAAAAACATTCAGTACTTC
CASSPLAKNIQYF
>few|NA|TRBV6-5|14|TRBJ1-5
TGTGCCAGCAGTTACTCATCCCAAAATCAGCCCCAGCATTTT
CASSYSSQNQPQHF
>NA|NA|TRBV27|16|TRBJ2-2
TGTGCCAGCAGCCCTACCTTGTTCGCGAACACCGGGGAGCTGTTTTTT
CASSPTLFANTGELFF
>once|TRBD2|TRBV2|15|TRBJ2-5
TGTGCCAGCCTCATAGCGGGAGTCGGTTCGGAGACCCAGTACTTC
CASLIAGVGSETQYF
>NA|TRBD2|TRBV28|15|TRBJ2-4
TGTGCCAGCAGTTTACGGGAGGTCGGCAAAAACATTCAGTACTTC
CASSLREVGKNIQYF
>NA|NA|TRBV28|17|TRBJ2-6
TGTGCCAGCAGTCCCAGATTAGTGGGCTCCGGGGCCAACGTCCTGACTTTC
CASSPRLVGSGANVLTF
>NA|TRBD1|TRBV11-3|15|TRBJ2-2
TGTGCCAGCAGCACCCGACAGGGGTCCGCCGGGGAGCTGTTTTTT
CASSTRQGSAGELFF
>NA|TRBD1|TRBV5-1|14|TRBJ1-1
TGCGCCAGCAGCGGAGGGGGCATTAACACTGAAGCTTTCTTT
CASSGGGINTEAFF
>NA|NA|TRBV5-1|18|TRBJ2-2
TGCGCCAGCAGCTTTGGCGGAGATAGTAGATTTAACACCGGGGAGCTGTTTTTT
CASSFGGDSRFNTGELFF
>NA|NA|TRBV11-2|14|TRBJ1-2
TGTGCCAGCAGCCCAATTCCAGGGGCTACTGGCTACACCTTC
CASSPIPGATGYTF
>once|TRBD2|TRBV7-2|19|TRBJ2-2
TGTGCCAGCAGCCTAGGGAGGCTAGCGGGAGTAGGGAGCACCGGGGAGCTGTTTTTT
CASSLGRLAGVGSTGELFF
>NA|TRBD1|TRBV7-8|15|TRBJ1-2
TGTGCCAGCAGCTCCCGGGGACAGGTGGTTTATGGCTACACCTTC
CASSSRGQVVYGYTF
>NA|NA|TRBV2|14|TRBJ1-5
TGTGCCAGCAGTGAAAGACGGGGAACGGCGCCCCAGCATTTT
CASSERRGTAPQHF
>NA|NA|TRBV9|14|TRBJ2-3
TGTGCCAGCAGCGTAGAGGCAGGGCGAGATACGCAGTATTTT
CASSVEAGRDTQYF
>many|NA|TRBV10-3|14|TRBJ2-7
TGTGCCATCACCGCCGGGATTTTTGGCCACGAGCAGTACTTC
CAITAGIFGHEQYF
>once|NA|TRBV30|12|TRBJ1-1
TGTGCCTACGAGCTGGGAGGGGCGGAAGCTTTCTTT
CAYELGGAEAFF
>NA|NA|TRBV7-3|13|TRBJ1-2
TGTGCCAGCAGCCCGGGGGGGTCCTATGGCTACACCTTC
CASSPGGSYGYTF
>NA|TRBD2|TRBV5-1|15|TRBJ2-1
TGCGCCAGCACCCCGGGACTAGCGGGCTACGATGAGCAGTTCTTC
CASTPGLAGYDEQFF
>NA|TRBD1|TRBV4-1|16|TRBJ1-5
TGCGCCAGCAGCCAAGGACAGGGATATAGCAATCAGCCCCAGCATTTT
CASSQGQGYSNQPQHF
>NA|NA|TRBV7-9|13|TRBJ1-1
TGTGCCAGCAGCTTCGGGGGTACCACTGAAGCTTTCTTT
CASSFGGTTEAFF
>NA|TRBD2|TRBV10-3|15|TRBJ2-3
TGTGCCACCCATTTAGCGGGAGAGAGCACAGATACGCAGTATTTT
CATHLAGESTDTQYF
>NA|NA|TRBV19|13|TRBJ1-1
TGTGCCAGTAATTCGCTGGGCAACACTGAAGCTTTCTTT
CASNSLGNTEAFF